These 8 T cell receptor beta chains came from one sample sequenced in a study of blood T cell repertoires in COVID-19. TCRdb keeps only in-frame clones here, not all; method: immunoSEQ multiplex PCR. The sample has around 220,000 clones; 84% are singletons. The material sequenced was PBMCs or T cells enriched from blood (not recorded which). The source is a woman aged 40 to 50 who had recovered from COVID-19.

The J gene is TRBJ1-2, the V gene TRBV19; 7 bases map to TRBD1. Unmatched junction bases numbered 6, after V lost 6 bases and J lost 5 bases. The CDR3 is 13 residues long. In germline, CDR1 is LNHDA, CDR2 SQIVND (reference sequence). CDR3: CASRGQGGYGYTF. DNA for the CDR3: TGTGCCAGTAGAGGGCAGGGGGGATATGGCTACACCTTC.

The rearrangement uses TRBV11-2 and TRBJ2-6; no definite D call. Germline assignment: CDR1 SGHAT and CDR2 FQNNGV. V was shortened by 10 bases and J by 2 bases, with 12 bases between the two germline ends. The CDR3 length is 14 residues. DNA of the CDR3: TGTGCCACCGCTAAGTTTACTGGGGCCAACGTCCTGACTTTC. It yields the protein CATAKFTGANVLTF.

The chain combines TRBV3-1 (or the pseudogene TRBV3-2) with TRBJ1-1; D possibly corresponds to TRBD1 (6 bases). V lost 4 bases, J lost 5 bases, and 11 bases lay in between. The germline gives CDR1 LGHDT, CDR2 YNNKEL (reference sequence). This CDR3 contains 13 residues. CDR3 sequence (DNA): TGTGCCAGCAGCCGTGAGGGGGGGACTGAAGCTTTCTTT. As protein: CASSREGGTEAFF.

Only a few counts were recorded for this clone. The J gene is TRBJ1-4, the V gene TRBV21-1. TRBV21-1 represents a pseudogene. CDR3 length: 13 amino acids. CDR3 sequence reads: CASSQRANEKLFF. CDR3 nucleotide sequence: TGTGCCAGCAGCCAGAGGGCCAATGAAAAACTGTTTTTT.

The rearrangement joins TRBV11-3 to TRBJ1-3, with D possibly TRBD1 on 6 matching bases. The CDR3 consists of 15 residues. V was cut by 1 base and J by 3 bases, with 10 bases left in between. Germline CDR1 and CDR2: SGHNT and YENEEA. This CDR3 is CASSLAGVYGNTIYF. CDR3 bases: TGTGCCAGCAGCTTAGCAGGGGTGTATGGAAACACCATATATTTT.

The V call is TRBV27, the J call TRBJ1-2, with 8 bases that match TRBD1. V lost 5 bases to trimming and J lost 8 bases; unmatched junction nucleotides: 7. This CDR3 comprises 13 residues. Germline-derived CDR1 and CDR2 are MNHEY and SMNVEV (reference sequence). The CDR3 spells CASSPRTGHGYTF. Here the CDR3 DNA reads TGTGCCAGCAGTCCGCGGACAGGGCACGGCTACACCTTC.

This chain connects TRBV19 to TRBJ1-1; no clear D gene. CDR1 LNHDA and CDR2 SQIVND come from the germline V gene (reference sequence). V was shortened by 6 bases and J by 3 bases, with 5 bases between the two germline ends. The CDR3 is 11 amino acids. The CDR3 loop is CASRRDTEAFF. CDR3 coding DNA: TGTGCCAGTAGGAGGGACACTGAAGCTTTCTTT.

This rearrangement joins TRBV11-2 to TRBJ2-7; D is perhaps TRBD1 (5 bases). The germline V gene encodes CDR1 SGHAT and CDR2 FQNNGV. Between the trimmed V and J ends, which lost 0 bases and 1 base, there was a span of 10 bases. The CDR3 is 15 amino acids. CDR3 region: CASSLDLQGSYEQYF. CDR3 bases: TGTGCCAGCAGCTTAGATCTTCAGGGATCCTACGAGCAGTACTTC. The complete variable domain, with remaining parts taken from reference TRBV11-2 and TRBJ2-7, reads EAGVAQSPRYKIIEKRQSVAFWCNPISGHATLYWYQQILGQGPKLLIQFQNNGVVDDSQLPKDRFSAERLKGVDSTLKIQPAKLEDSAVYLCASSLDLQGSYEQYFGPGTRLTVT.